Below, one T cell receptor beta chain is given with its context. CDR1 SGHVS and CDR2 FNYEAQ come from the germline V gene. This CDR3 is 15 amino acids long. The V end was cut by 5 bases, the J end by 5 bases, with 15 bases between. These data come from a study of blood T cell repertoires in COVID-19. Only in-frame clones appear in the TCRdb table, and some are missing; sequencing was by immunoSEQ multiplex PCR. The data contain approximately 260,000 clones, 70% to 90% of them seen just once; the ten biggest clones take up roughly 9.6%. The chain couples TRBV7-6 to TRBJ2-2; D possibly corresponds to TRBD1 (7 bases). The sequence was collected from a woman in her 70s with acute or convalescent COVID-19. Source material: peripheral blood. CDR3 DNA sequence: TGTGCCAGCAGCGCAAGACAGGGAGGTACCGGGGAGCTGTTTTTT. This codes for CASSARQGGTGELFF.